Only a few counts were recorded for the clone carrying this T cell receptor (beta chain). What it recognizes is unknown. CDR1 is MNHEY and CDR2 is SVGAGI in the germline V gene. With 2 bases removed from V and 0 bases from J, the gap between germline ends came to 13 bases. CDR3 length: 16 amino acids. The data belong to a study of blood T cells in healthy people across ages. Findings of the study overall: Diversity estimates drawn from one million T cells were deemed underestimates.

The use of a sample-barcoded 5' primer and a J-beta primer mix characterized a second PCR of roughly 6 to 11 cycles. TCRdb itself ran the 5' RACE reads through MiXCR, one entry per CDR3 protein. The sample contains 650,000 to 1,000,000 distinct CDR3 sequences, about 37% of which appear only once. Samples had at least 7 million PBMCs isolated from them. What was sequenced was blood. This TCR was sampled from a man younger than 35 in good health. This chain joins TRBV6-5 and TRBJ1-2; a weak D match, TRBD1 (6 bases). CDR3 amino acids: CASSYTGTLANYGYTF. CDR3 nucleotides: TGTGCCAGCAGTTACACAGGGACCTTAGCTAACTATGGCTACACCTTC.